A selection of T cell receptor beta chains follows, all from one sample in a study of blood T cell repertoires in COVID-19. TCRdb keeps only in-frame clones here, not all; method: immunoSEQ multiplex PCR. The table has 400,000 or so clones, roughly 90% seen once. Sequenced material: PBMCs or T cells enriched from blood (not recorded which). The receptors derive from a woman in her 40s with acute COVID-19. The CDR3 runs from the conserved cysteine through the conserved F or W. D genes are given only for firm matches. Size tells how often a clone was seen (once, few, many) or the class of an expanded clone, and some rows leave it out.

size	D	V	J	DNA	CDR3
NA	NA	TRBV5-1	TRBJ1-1	TGCGCCAGCAGCTTGGCCCGGGGACAGAACACTGAAGCTTTCTTT	CASSLARGQNTEAFF
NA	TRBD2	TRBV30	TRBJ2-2	TGTGCCTGGAGAAGGACTAGCAGGAACGGGGAGCTGTTTTTT	CAWRRTSRNGELFF
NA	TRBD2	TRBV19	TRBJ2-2	TGTGCCAGTAGAAAGACTAGCGGTAACACCGGGGAGCTGTTTTTT	CASRKTSGNTGELFF
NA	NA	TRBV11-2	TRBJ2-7	TGTGCCAGCAGCTTAGATGACAGCGTGTACGAGCAGTACTTC	CASSLDDSVYEQYF
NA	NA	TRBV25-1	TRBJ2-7	TGTGCCAGCAGGAGTGGAGGGCCCCCCTACGAGCAGTACTTC	CASRSGGPPYEQYF
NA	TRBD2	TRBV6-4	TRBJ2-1	TGTGCCAGCTCCAGGACTAGCGGGGGGAACAATGAGCAGTTCTTC	CASSRTSGGNNEQFF
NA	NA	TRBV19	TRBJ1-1	TGTGCCAGTACCCTGACAGGAGACAACACTGAAGCTTTCTTT	CASTLTGDNTEAFF
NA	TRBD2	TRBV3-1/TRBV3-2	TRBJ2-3	TGTGCCAGCAGCCCGGGGGAGGGGTGGAGCACAGATACGCAGTATTTT	CASSPGEGWSTDTQYF
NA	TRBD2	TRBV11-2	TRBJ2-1	TGTGCCAGCAGCCCACGACTAGCGGGGGGGGACAGTAAGCAGTTCTTC	CASSPRLAGGDSKQFF
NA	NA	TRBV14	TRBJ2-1	TGTGCCAGCAGCCGAGGGTCTCCCGGCTCCTACAATGAGCAGTTCTTC	CASSRGSPGSYNEQFF
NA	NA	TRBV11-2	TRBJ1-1	TGTGCCAGCAGCTTAGATGTTTATACTGAAGCTTTCTTT	CASSLDVYTEAFF
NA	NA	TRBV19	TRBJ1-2	TGTGCCAGTAGTATAGGGGGCCCGAACCAGATCTATGGCTACACCTTC	CASSIGGPNQIYGYTF
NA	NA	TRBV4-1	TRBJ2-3	TGCGCCAGCAGAAGGGTTGGGGGGGCGGATACGCAGTATTTT	CASRRVGGADTQYF
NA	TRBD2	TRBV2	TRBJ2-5	TGTGCCAGCAGTGTCCTAGCGGAAGAGACCCAGTACTTC	CASSVLAEETQYF
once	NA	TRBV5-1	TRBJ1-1	TGCGCCAGCAGCTTGGCCACCAGTCCCACTGAAGCTTTCTTT	CASSLATSPTEAFF
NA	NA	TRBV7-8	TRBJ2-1	TGTGCCAGCAGCCCCGGACTCTCCCGAAGATACAATGAGCAGTTCTTC	CASSPGLSRRYNEQFF
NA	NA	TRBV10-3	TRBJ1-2	TGTGCCATCAGTGAGTCGTCAGGGTGGAGCTATGGCTACACCTTC	CAISESSGWSYGYTF
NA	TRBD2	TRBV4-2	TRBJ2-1	TGTGCCAGCAGCCGAGCGGGGGGGAGCAACAATGAGCAGTTCTTC	CASSRAGGSNNEQFF
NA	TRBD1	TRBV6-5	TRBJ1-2	TGTGCCAGCAGTTATGTGGGACAGAGATATGGCTACACCTTC	CASSYVGQRYGYTF
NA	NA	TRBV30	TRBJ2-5	TGTGCCTGGAGTCGAGGACTGGGGACACAAGAGACCCAGTACTTC	CAWSRGLGTQETQYF
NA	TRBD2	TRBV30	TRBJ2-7	TGTGCCTGGATGCGGGGGAATCCCCACGAGCAGTACTTC	CAWMRGNPHEQYF
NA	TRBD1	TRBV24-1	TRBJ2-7	TGTGCCACCAGTGATCCCGGGACAGGGGGTCGGGAGCAGTACTTC	CATSDPGTGGREQYF
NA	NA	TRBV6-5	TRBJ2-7	TGTGCCAGCAGTCCCCGTTGGTGGGCTGCCTACGAGCAGTACTTC	CASSPRWWAAYEQYF
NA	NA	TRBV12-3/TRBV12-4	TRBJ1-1	TGTGCCAGCAGTTTTCTGCGCACTGAAGCTTTCTTT	CASSFLRTEAFF
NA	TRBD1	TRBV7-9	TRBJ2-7	TGTGCCAGCAGCGACAGGGTAGTGTCCGAGCAGTACTTC	CASSDRVVSEQYF
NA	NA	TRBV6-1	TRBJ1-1	TGTGCCAGCAGTGACGGCGGAGTTATGAACACTGAAGCTTTCTTT	CASSDGGVMNTEAFF
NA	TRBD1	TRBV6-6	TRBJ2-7	TGTGCCAGCAGGAAAAGAGGACAGGGAGTCTACGAGCAGTACTTC	CASRKRGQGVYEQYF
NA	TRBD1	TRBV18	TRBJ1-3	TGTGCCAGCTCACCACCCCGGGACAGCTTTGGAAACACCATATATTTT	CASSPPRDSFGNTIYF
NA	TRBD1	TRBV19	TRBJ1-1	TGTGCCAGTAGTATATCCCGGGACAGGGTCACTGAAGCTTTCTTT	CASSISRDRVTEAFF
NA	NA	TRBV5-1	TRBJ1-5	TGCGCCAGCAGCTTGGACGGTAACAATCAGCCCCAGCATTTT	CASSLDGNNQPQHF
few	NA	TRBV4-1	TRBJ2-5	TGCGCCAGCAGCCAAGTCCAGATCCAAGAGACCCAGTACTTC	CASSQVQIQETQYF
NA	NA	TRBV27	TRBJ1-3	TGTGCCAGCCGAGGATTATCTGGAAACACCATATATTTT	CASRGLSGNTIYF
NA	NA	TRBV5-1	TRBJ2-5	TGCGCCAGCAGCTCCGAGGGCAGGTTTTTGGAGACCCAGTACTTC	CASSSEGRFLETQYF
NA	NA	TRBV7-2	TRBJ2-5	TGTGCCAGCAGCTTAGGACTAGGCCAAGAGACCCAGTACTTC	CASSLGLGQETQYF
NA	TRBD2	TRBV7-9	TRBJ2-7	TGTGCCAGCAGCGGGCGGGGGGACTTCTACGAGCAGTACTTC	CASSGRGDFYEQYF
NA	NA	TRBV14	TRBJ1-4	TGTGCCAGCAGCCAAGGGAGGAATACTAATGAAAAACTGTTTTTT	CASSQGRNTNEKLFF
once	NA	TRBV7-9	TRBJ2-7	TGTGCCAGCAGCCGAGGAACCGAGCAGTACTTC	CASSRGTEQYF
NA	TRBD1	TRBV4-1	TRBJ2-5	TGCGCCAGCAGCCGGGGGACAGGGCAAGAGACCCAGTACTTC	CASSRGTGQETQYF
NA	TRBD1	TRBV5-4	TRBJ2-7	TGTGCCAGCAGCCTAGGACTGACAGGGAGTGGATACGAGCAGTACTTC	CASSLGLTGSGYEQYF
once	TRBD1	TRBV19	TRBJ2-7	TGTGCCAGTAGTATACTGGGACAGGGGGGTTCCTACGAGCAGTACTTC	CASSILGQGGSYEQYF
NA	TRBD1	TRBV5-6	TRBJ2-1	TGTGCCAGCAGCTGGAGACGGACAGGGAGGTATGACAATGAGCAGTTCTTC	CASSWRRTGRYDNEQFF
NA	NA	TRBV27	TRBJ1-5	TGTGCCAGCAGTTTAATCAGAAATCAGCCCCAGCATTTT	CASSLIRNQPQHF
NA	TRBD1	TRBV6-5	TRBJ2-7	TGTGCCAGCAGAGCAGGACAGGGGAGCTCCTACGAGCAGTACTTC	CASRAGQGSSYEQYF
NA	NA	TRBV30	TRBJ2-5	TGTGCCTGGAGTGTACTAGGGGGTGGAGAGACCCAGTACTTC	CAWSVLGGGETQYF
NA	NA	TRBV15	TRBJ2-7	TGTGCCACCAGCAGAGATCGGAGGGGGGGGATGGAGCAGTACTTC	CATSRDRRGGMEQYF
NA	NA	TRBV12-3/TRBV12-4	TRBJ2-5	TGTGCCAGCAGTTTTTTATCGGAGACCCAGTACTTC	CASSFLSETQYF
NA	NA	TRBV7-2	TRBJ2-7	TGTGCCAGCAGCCCCAGGAGCGGATCCTACGAGCAGTACTTC	CASSPRSGSYEQYF
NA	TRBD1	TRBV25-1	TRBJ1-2	TGTGCCAGCAGGCCGGGACAGGGGTTGATTGGCTACACCTTC	CASRPGQGLIGYTF
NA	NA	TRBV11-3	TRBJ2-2	TGTGCCAGCAGCTTAGGATGGGGCCCTCAGAACACCGGGGAGCTGTTTTTT	CASSLGWGPQNTGELFF
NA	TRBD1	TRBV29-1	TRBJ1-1	TGCAGCGTCCTAACAGGGGCCCTGAACACTGAAGCTTTCTTT	CSVLTGALNTEAFF
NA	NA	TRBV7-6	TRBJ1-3	TGTGCCAGCAGCTTGGGCAGCTCTGGAAACACCATATATTTT	CASSLGSSGNTIYF
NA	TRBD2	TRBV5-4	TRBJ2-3	TGTGCCAGCAGAAACGCGGGGGGGCCAGATACGCAGTATTTT	CASRNAGGPDTQYF